What follows are 22 T cell receptor beta chains derived from one specimen sequenced in a study of blood T cell repertoires in COVID-19. The assay was immunoSEQ multiplex PCR, and TCRdb's table has in-frame clones only and misses some. The table lists 110,000 or so clones, roughly 85% of them singletons. The specimen sequenced was peripheral blood. These receptors were taken from a woman aged 55-69 years with COVID-19, enrolled during active disease.

The genes are TRBV29-1 and TRBJ1-1; 7 positions match TRBD1. J was trimmed by 3 bases and V by 6 bases; bases with no gene match: 10. This CDR3 contains 14 residues. Germline values: CDR1 SQVTM, CDR2 ANQGSEA. Written as DNA, the CDR3 is TGCAGCGTCCGTCGACAGGGAGAGGACACTGAAGCTTTCTTT. Translating gives CSVRRQGEDTEAFF.

In its sample, this clone was seen once. The genes are TRBV5-6 and TRBJ2-1; 9 bases line up with TRBD2. The CDR3 sequence is 16 residues long. Germline lookup yields CDR1 SGHDT and CDR2 YYEEEE. The ends lost 2 bases at V and 7 bases at J; junction bases unmatched: 10. The CDR3 coding sequence is TGTGCCAGCAGCTTCTTCGGCGGGGGGGCTGAGAATGAGCAGTTCTTC. Amino acid sequence: CASSFFGGGAENEQFF. The full variable domain, its missing parts supplied by reference TRBV5-6 and TRBJ2-1, is DAGVTQSPTHLIKTRGQQVTLRCSPKSGHDTVSWYQQALGQGPQFIFQYYEEEERQRGNFPDRFSGHQFPNYSSELNVNALLLGDSALYLCASSFFGGGAENEQFFGPGTRLTVL.

The V call is TRBV18, the J call TRBJ2-7; a possible D gene is TRBD1 (6 bases). CDR1 is KGHSH, CDR2 LQKENI, per germline. CDR3 length: 13 amino acids. V lost 3 bases and J 3 bases, leaving 9 bases between the germline ends. The CDR3 nucleotides read TGTGCCAGCTCACCTGGGGACAACTACGAGCAGTACTTC. It translates to CASSPGDNYEQYF.

The CDR3 sequence: CASSRRQGGEKLFF. In DNA form, the CDR3 reads TGTGCCAGCAGCCGACGACAGGGCGGTGAAAAACTGTTTTTT. The J gene is TRBJ1-4, the V gene TRBV5-8; 7 nucleotides match TRBD1. The germline V gene has CDR1 SGHTS and CDR2 YDEGEE. The CDR3 is 14 amino acids. J gave up 7 bases and V 4 bases, and 7 bases lay outside the gene matches.

J is TRBJ2-3 and V is TRBV6-5, with D maybe TRBD1 (5 bases). Trimming shortened V by 6 bases and J by 0 bases, and 13 bases separated the two germline ends. CDR3 length: 15 amino acids. CDR1 and CDR2 (germline): MNHEY, SVGAGI. As DNA, the CDR3 is TGTGCCAGCAGAACCGACAGTCGAAGCACAGATACGCAGTATTTT. This encodes CASRTDSRSTDTQYF.

This clone was counted only a few times. The rearrangement links TRBV12-3 or TRBV12-4 to TRBJ1-1; D remains ambiguous. Trimming removed 1 base from V and 11 bases from J, with 14 bases in between. The CDR3 sequence is 13 residues long. The CDR3 DNA reads TGTGCCAGCAGTTTAGGGAGGGATGCCGGCGCTTTCTTT. This sequence encodes CASSLGRDAGAFF.

J is TRBJ2-1 and V is TRBV12-3 or TRBV12-4, with TRBD2 as a possible D gene (5 bases). CDR3 length equals 13 residues. Trimming cost V 3 bases and J 5 bases, with 8 bases left between them. The CDR3 reads CASSFRGHNEQFF. CDR3 in DNA: TGTGCCAGCAGTTTTAGAGGGCACAATGAGCAGTTCTTC.

The J gene is TRBJ2-3, the V gene TRBV7-2; 7 bases map to TRBD2. This CDR3 is 17 amino acids long. With V trimmed by 1 base and J by 8 bases, 15 bases remained unmatched. Looked up from germline, CDR1 is SGHTA and CDR2 is FQGNSA. CDR3: CASSLDNWTRFSGTQYF. Written as DNA, the CDR3 is TGTGCCAGCAGCTTAGATAACTGGACTAGGTTCTCGGGTACGCAGTATTTT.

The rearrangement links TRBV7-3 to TRBJ2-7, with 7 bases fitting TRBD1. The CDR3 totals 15 residues. CDR1 and CDR2 from the germline V gene are SGHTA and FQGTGA. Trimming cost V 2 bases and J 5 bases; bases outside gene matches: 9. The CDR3 region has the DNA TGTGCCAGCAGCTTAGAAGGACAGGTTTACGACGAGCAGTACTTC. Amino acids: CASSLEGQVYDEQYF.

V is TRBV5-4 and J is TRBJ1-1; a weak D match, TRBD1 (6 bases). There are 17 residues in the CDR3. V was clipped by 0 bases and J by 1 base, with 16 bases between them. Germline V lookup: CDR1 SGHNT, CDR2 YYREEE (reference sequence). The CDR3 nucleotides are TGTGCCAGCAGCTTGGGGGCGAGACAGGCGCGGAACACTGAAGCTTTCTTT. This codes for CASSLGARQARNTEAFF.

The chain uses TRBV6-5 and TRBJ2-7, with D hard to call. The CDR3 spans 13 residues. Germline loops: CDR1 MNHEY, CDR2 SVGAGI. The ends were cut back, 2 bases at V and 1 base at J, with 6 bases in the middle. The CDR3 nucleotides read TGTGCCAGCAGTTACGGGCAGTCCTACGAGCAGTACTTC. It codes for CASSYGQSYEQYF.

The chain employs TRBV9 and TRBJ1-1; D is perhaps TRBD1 (5 bases). Trimming took 0 bases from V and 7 from J, leaving 7 bases between them. The CDR3 has 12 residues. Per the germline V gene, CDR1 is SGDLS and CDR2 is YYNGEE. The CDR3 bases are TGTGCCAGCAGCGTAGGAGACAGTGAAGCTTTCTTT. Protein sequence: CASSVGDSEAFF.

V is TRBV24-1 and J is TRBJ2-5; TRBD2 matches 10 bases. The V and J ends lost 5 bases and 2 bases, in that order; junction bases with no gene match: 4. Germline loops: CDR1 KGHDR, CDR2 SFDVKD. The CDR3 extends over 15 amino acids. The CDR3 bases are TGTGCCACCAGTGGCCTAGCGGGGGTGCAAGAGACCCAGTACTTC. As protein: CATSGLAGVQETQYF.

The J gene is TRBJ1-2, the V gene TRBV2, with 9 bases that match TRBD1. CDR1 and CDR2 from the germline V gene are SNHLY and FYNNEI. The CDR3 totals 13 residues. V trimming: 5 bases; J trimming: 7 bases; junction bases outside the gene matches: 5. The CDR3 DNA follows: TGTGCCAGCAGTAGGGGACAGGGCGTTGGCTACACCTTC. Translating gives CASSRGQGVGYTF. The entire variable domain, with the rest obtained from reference TRBV2 and TRBJ1-2, is as follows: EPEVTQTPSHQVTQMGQEVILRCVPISNHLYFYWYRQILGQKVEFLVSFYNNEISEKSEIFDDQFSVERPDGSNFTLKIRSTKLEDSAMYFCASSRGQGVGYTFGSGTRLTVV.

This CDR3 is CASSLDREGLNTEAFF. The CDR3 region has the DNA TGTGCCAGCAGCTTAGACAGGGAGGGATTGAACACTGAAGCTTTCTTT. The chain recombines TRBV7-8 with TRBJ1-1; tentatively, D is TRBD1 (6 bases). V lost 1 base, J lost 0 bases, and 12 bases lay in between. The length of the CDR3 is 16 residues. Looked up from germline, CDR1 is SGHVS and CDR2 is FQNEAQ.

This clone was found once. This CDR3 is CASSLPEGNTEAFF. In DNA, the CDR3 is TGTGCCAGCAGCTTACCAGAGGGGAACACTGAAGCTTTCTTT. This sequence joins TRBV11-1 and TRBJ1-1; the D is unclear. Germline V gene lookup returns CDR1 SGHAT and CDR2 FQDESV (reference sequence). This CDR3 is 14 amino acids long. V was clipped by 2 bases and J by 1 base, with 8 bases between them.

The gene calls are TRBV19 and TRBJ1-2; D unresolved. Trimming cost V 3 bases and J 3 bases, with 11 bases left between them. The CDR3 contains 14 residues. CDR1 and CDR2 from the germline V gene are LNHDA and SQIVND (reference sequence). CDR3 residues: CASSIGEYYYGYTF. The DNA for the CDR3 is TGTGCCAGTAGTATCGGGGAGTACTACTATGGCTACACCTTC. Full variable domain (remainder filled in from reference TRBV19 and TRBJ1-2): DGGITQSPKYLFRKEGQNVTLSCEQNLNHDAMYWYRQDPGQGLRLIYYSQIVNDFQKGDIAEGYSVSREKKESFPLTVTSAQKNPTAFYLCASSIGEYYYGYTFGSGTRLTVV.

The chain couples TRBV7-6 to TRBJ1-2, with unresolved D. This CDR3 spans 15 amino acids. V lost 1 base to trimming and J lost 0 bases, with 9 bases between them. Germline loops: CDR1 SGHVS, CDR2 FNYEAQ. Here the CDR3 DNA reads TGTGCCAGCAGCTTAGAGCAGGAAGCTAACTATGGCTACACCTTC. Translating it yields CASSLEQEANYGYTF.

The rearrangement joins TRBV11-2 to TRBJ1-2; the match to TRBD1 covers 9 bases. The CDR3 extends over 15 amino acids. After removal of 0 bases from V and 4 bases from J, the junction contained 3 bases not matched to a gene. Germline V gene data show CDR1 as SGHAT and CDR2 as FQNNGV. The CDR3 loop reads CASSLEGQGLYGYTF. The CDR3 nucleotides are TGTGCCAGCAGCTTAGAGGGACAGGGCCTCTATGGCTACACCTTC.

This clone was observed a single time. V usage is TRBV5-1 and J usage is TRBJ2-7; D remains ambiguous. The CDR3 totals 13 residues. V was trimmed by 3 bases and J by 2 bases, leaving 9 bases between them. Looked up from germline, CDR1 is SGHRS and CDR2 is YFSETQ. CDR3 DNA sequence: TGCGCCAGCAGCTCCCCCACGGCCTACGAGCAGTACTTC. Translation: CASSSPTAYEQYF.

The genes are TRBV29-1 and TRBJ1-2; TRBD1 aligns across 7 bases. CDR1 is SQVTM and CDR2 is ANQGSEA in the germline V gene. Losses at the gene ends were 4 bases for V and 8 bases for J; bases not matched to a gene: 10. This CDR3 has 13 amino acids. As DNA, the CDR3 is TGCAGCGTTGGGGTATTGACAGGGAGCGGCTACACCTTC. Translation gives CSVGVLTGSGYTF. The entire variable domain, with the rest obtained from reference TRBV29-1 and TRBJ1-2, is as follows: SAVISQKPSRDICQRGTSLTIQCQVDSQVTMMFWYRQQPGQSLTLIATANQGSEATYESGFVIDKFPISRPNLTFSTLTVSNMSPEDSSIYLCSVGVLTGSGYTFGSGTRLTVV.

A single count supports this clone. V gene TRBV7-3 combines with J gene TRBJ2-1; TRBD2 is a possible D gene (6 bases). The length of the CDR3 is 14 residues. The V gene lost 3 bases and the J gene lost 5 bases, with 11 bases spanning the gap. Germline lookup yields CDR1 SGHTA and CDR2 FQGTGA. The CDR3 DNA reads TGTGCCAGCAGCTTGAGCGGGCGGGACAATGAGCAGTTCTTC. It specifies CASSLSGRDNEQFF.